The rows below give T cell receptor beta chains drawn from one sample of a study of shared clonotypes between healthy human individuals. Profiling relied on immunoSEQ multiplex PCR, and the TCRdb table lists in-frame clones only, not all of them. Of about 580,000 clones in the sample, 98% were seen once. Sequencing was done on a sample of naive CD8+ T cells sorted from blood. These TCRs come from a young man in good health. The CDR3 runs from the conserved cysteine through the conserved F or W. Each record gives: clone size, D gene, V gene, J gene, CDR3 DNA, CDR3 protein. A D gene is named only where the DNA matches it firmly. Not every row has a clone size; where given, it reads once, few, many or a size class.

NA	NA	TRBV5-1	TRBJ1-2	TGCGCCAGCAGCTTGGGCCGCGTAATGGCCTATGGCTACACCTTC	CASSLGRVMAYGYTF
NA	NA	TRBV10-3	TRBJ2-1	TGTGCCATCAGTGAACAAGTCTACAATGAGCAGTTCTTC	CAISEQVYNEQFF
once	NA	TRBV30	TRBJ2-1	TGTGCCTGGAAGACCTATAATGAGCAGTTCTTC	CAWKTYNEQFF
NA	TRBD1	TRBV7-9	TRBJ2-7	TGTGCCGTCCTCAAGGGGGCAGCCTACGAGCAGTACTTC	CAVLKGAAYEQYF
NA	NA	TRBV7-2	TRBJ2-3	TGTGCCATCTTCCGTCCCGATACGCAGTATTTT	CAIFRPDTQYF
NA	NA	TRBV7-2	TRBJ2-7	TGTGCCAGCAGCTTAGCTTATCCAGGGGAGACCTACGAGCAGTACTTC	CASSLAYPGETYEQYF
NA	NA	TRBV7-9	TRBJ2-6	TGTGCCACCCTGCCCGCTAGGGCCAACGTCCTGACTTTC	CATLPARANVLTF
NA	NA	TRBV7-9	TRBJ1-2	TGTGCCAGCAGCCCAAGTGAGGGCCCTAACTATGGCTACACCTTC	CASSPSEGPNYGYTF
once	NA	TRBV5-4	TRBJ1-1	TGTGCCAGCAGCTTTACCGGGGAGGTTGACGCTTTCTTT	CASSFTGEVDAFF
NA	NA	TRBV27	TRBJ1-4	TGTGCCAGCAGTTTATTGGGACACGGCGAAAAACTGTTTTTT	CASSLLGHGEKLFF
NA	TRBD2	TRBV7-8	TRBJ2-7	TGTGCCAGCAGCTCAGCAGATGCCGGGACTAGCAGTCACGAGCAGTACTTC	CASSSADAGTSSHEQYF
NA	NA	TRBV6-5	TRBJ2-7	TGTGCCAGCAGGCAGGACGGATTCTACGAGCAGTACTTC	CASRQDGFYEQYF
NA	NA	TRBV7-9	TRBJ2-1	TGTGCCAGCAGCTTAATCGAGGGGGAGCAGTTCTTC	CASSLIEGEQFF
NA	NA	TRBV5-6	TRBJ1-1	TGTGCCAGCAGCTATTGGGGAAACACTGAAGCTTTCTTT	CASSYWGNTEAFF
NA	TRBD2	TRBV9	TRBJ2-1	TGTGCCAGCAGCGGTAGCGGGAGGACCCTCTACAATGAGCAGTTCTTC	CASSGSGRTLYNEQFF
NA	TRBD1	TRBV5-4	TRBJ2-5	TGTGCCAGCAGCTTGGTGGGGACAGCGAAAATCCAAGAGACCCAGTACTTC	CASSLVGTAKIQETQYF
NA	TRBD1	TRBV7-9	TRBJ2-1	TGTGCCAGCAGCTTTTCCATGGGACAGGGCAACTACAATGAGCAGTTCTTC	CASSFSMGQGNYNEQFF
NA	TRBD1	TRBV27	TRBJ2-5	TGTGCCAGCAGTCCAGGGACAGGGGGAGAGACCCAGTACTTC	CASSPGTGGETQYF
NA	NA	TRBV9	TRBJ2-3	TGTGCCAGCAGCCCTCGCCAGCGCACAGATACGCAGTATTTT	CASSPRQRTDTQYF
NA	NA	TRBV6-5	TRBJ2-1	TGTGCCAGCAGCCATAATGGGGTTAATGAGCAGTTCTTC	CASSHNGVNEQFF
once	NA	TRBV19	TRBJ1-5	TGTGCCAGTAGTATAGAAGGGCTGGGGAATCAGCCCCAGCATTTT	CASSIEGLGNQPQHF
NA	NA	TRBV5-3	TRBJ1-1	TGCACAGGGCGTGAAGCTTTCTTT	CTGREAFF
NA	NA	TRBV27	TRBJ1-5	TGTGCCAGCAGTTTAACCAAAAAACCCCAGCATTTT	CASSLTKKPQHF